This T cell receptor (beta chain) was observed in a study of tumor-infiltrating lymphocytes in primary liver carcinoma. Study context: T1-T3 N0M0 was the stage of the tumors, which were about 4.2 to 10 cm across. Samples yielded about 3.5 to 7.5 million productive TCRbeta reads, similar across tissue types. General study results and limits: Pairs of tumor regions overlapped more than tumor-adjacent and tumor-blood pairs did.

Each 20-30 mg portion of unsorted bulk tissue served as the source for co-extraction of RNA and DNA. Priming with a constant-region primer yielded TCR beta cDNA from around 0.45 ug total RNA. Investigators got TCR beta libraries out of three nested multiplex PCR rounds, done with slightly modified ARM-PCR. Rounds one and two of PCR, each of 9 to 11 cycles, were primed with TRBV1-TRBV30 forward primers and a C-beta reverse primer. TCRdb reprocessed the multiplex PCR reads with MiXCR, giving one entry per CDR3 protein. Of about 120,000 distinct CDR3 sequences listed, approximately 71% are singletons. Germline CDR1 SGHVS, CDR2 FQNEAQ. The CDR3 sequence is 14 residues long. Trimming took off 4 bases at V and 1 base at J, with 11 bases between the two ends. A note on this clonotype: Its antigen is as yet unknown.

Sequenced sample: tumor-adjacent normal liver tissue. The V call is TRBV7-8, the J call TRBJ2-7; TRBD1 is a possible D gene (5 bases). The source is a woman aged 55-70 years with primary liver carcinoma and hepatitis B virus infection. CDR3 loop: CASSSAGRSYEQYF. The CDR3 DNA reads as TGTGCCAGCAGCTCAGCAGGGCGGTCCTACGAGCAGTACTTC.